This T cell receptor beta chain was sequenced during a study of T cell responses to AZD1222 COVID-19 vaccine. On the study more broadly: Second-dose intervals of approximately 4 or approximately 12 weeks were pooled.

This clone was seen once. Its antigen is not known. Produced via immunoSEQ multiplex PCR; TCRdb's table is partial and in-frame only. The table includes 150,000 or so clones, around 94% detected once. Looked up from germline, CDR1 is SGHDN and CDR2 is FVKESK. Trimming cost V 10 bases and J 3 bases, with 16 bases left between them. This CDR3 contains 13 residues. General study results and limits: AZD1222 recipients seropositive at baseline numbered only six or seven. Most donors were white British and more were female, and clonal diversity was possibly underestimated.

This chain connects TRBV14 to TRBJ2-7, with TRBD1 as a possible D gene (6 bases). The sequenced sample was peripheral blood, obtained on day 0 of AZD1222 vaccination. The sequence was obtained from an adult in good health. The CDR3 coding sequence is TGTGCCACCTCGAACAGGGTATTCTACGAGCAGTACTTC. Its protein product is CATSNRVFYEQYF.